This section outlines one TCR beta chain sequence together with its context. The clone's antigen remains unknown. No base-level quality is on record; no much larger clone is a single base apart. TCRdb records Illumina NovaSeq 6000 as the sequencer. Using 5'RACE with constant-segment primers, TCRalpha and TCRbeta cDNA libraries were constructed, with sample barcodes and unique molecular identifiers added in the process. RNA was extracted from every sample with Trizol reagent. Amplification of the libraries took two PCR steps, and the second step added a second sample barcode plus Illumina TruSeq adapters. The libraries were sequenced on an Illumina NovaSeq using 2 x 150 bp paired-end reads. The original pipeline was this. Reads were demultiplexed and collapsed into UMI-guided consensus sequences with migec v1.2.7. Using mixcr v2.1.11, UMI consensuses were aligned to TRA and TRB V and J templates and then assembled into clonotypes. A clonotype was counted as expanded or contracted only if both edgeR and NoisET called the change significant, with noise models trained on biological replicates. For edgeR calls, the cutoffs were a false discovery rate-adjusted p below 0.01 and a log2 fold-change threshold of 1. As an exploratory analysis of dynamics, PCA with hierarchical clustering was applied to max-normalized trajectories of the 1000 most abundant clonotypes. The CD4 or CD8 phenotype of responding clones was assigned using the separately sequenced CD4+ and CD8+ repertoires. TCRdb trimmed public reads at Q25 via fastp, called clones via MiXCR and kept in-frame beta chains. Each entry merges the rows of one CDR3 protein and shows their most common DNA and genes. TCRdb's processing, not the study's, gives the V and J calls here. For this sample there are under 350,000 distinct CDR3 sequences; roughly 16% appear just once. Roughly 20% of the sample is taken by the ten largest.

This record belongs to a study of T-cell memory formation after mild COVID-19 (dated by TCRdb to the early 2020s). Context from the whole study: Most TCR sequence clusters were specific to one of the two donors. Two young, previously healthy adult volunteers made up the cohort, one male and one female. T-cell clones expanding and contracting after mild COVID-19 in a couple of donors were tracked by longitudinal TCRalpha and TCRbeta repertoire sequencing.

PBMCs were isolated by Ficoll-Paque density gradient centrifugation. Study-level results and caveats: The study covered only a couple of mild cases, and larger cohorts including severe cases with pre-infection samples were considered necessary. Contracting CD4+ clones appeared mostly in the CM and EM memory subsets, whereas CD8+ clones were enriched in EMRA. The detection of some responding clones in pre-infection memory suggests that pre-existing cross-reactive memory T cells joined the SARS-CoV-2 response. Balanced CD4/CD8 phenotypes were observed for clones contracting from day 15 to 85, whereas a bias towards CD4+ was observed for a second wave of clones expanding from day 15 to 37. SARS-CoV-2 specificity was not confirmed for the second-wave clones peaking on day 37.

This clonotype originated in a man between 18 and 29 years old who had mild COVID-19 (a few samples of this study predate the infection). The sample titles of this study are shuffled in the database, so cell type and time point are left out; the donor was told from shared clones. Sequencing input: PBMCs or a T cell subset sorted from them (not recorded which).

The nucleotide sequence reads TGTGCCGTATTCTACTATGGCTACACCTTC. Protein translation: CAVFYYGYTF. Recombination joined TRBV28 with TRBJ1-2; a confident D gene designation cannot be given. The CDR3 sequence holds 10 residues, the cysteine and phenylalanine included. The DNA shown is the 30-base CDR3, in frame from base 1. Taken from the germline V gene, the CDR1 and CDR2 loops are MDHEN and SYDVKM. The junction shows trimming of 11 bases on V and 3 bases on J, plus 7 bases between the germline ends.